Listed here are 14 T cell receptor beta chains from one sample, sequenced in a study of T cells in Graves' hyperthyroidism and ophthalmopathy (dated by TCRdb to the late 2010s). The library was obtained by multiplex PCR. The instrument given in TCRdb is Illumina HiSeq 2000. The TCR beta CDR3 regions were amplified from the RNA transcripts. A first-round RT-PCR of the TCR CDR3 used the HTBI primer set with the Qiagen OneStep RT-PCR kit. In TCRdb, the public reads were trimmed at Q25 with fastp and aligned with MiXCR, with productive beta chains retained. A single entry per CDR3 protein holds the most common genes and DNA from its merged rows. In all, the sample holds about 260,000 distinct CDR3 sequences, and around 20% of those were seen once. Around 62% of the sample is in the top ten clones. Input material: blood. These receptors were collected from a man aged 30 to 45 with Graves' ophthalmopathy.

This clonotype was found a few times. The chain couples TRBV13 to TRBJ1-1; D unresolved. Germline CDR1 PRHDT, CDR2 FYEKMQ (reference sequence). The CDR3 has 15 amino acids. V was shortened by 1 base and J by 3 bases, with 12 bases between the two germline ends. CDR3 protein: CASSLEPDEHTEAFF. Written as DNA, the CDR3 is TGTGCCAGCAGCTTAGAGCCCGACGAACACACTGAAGCTTTCTTT.

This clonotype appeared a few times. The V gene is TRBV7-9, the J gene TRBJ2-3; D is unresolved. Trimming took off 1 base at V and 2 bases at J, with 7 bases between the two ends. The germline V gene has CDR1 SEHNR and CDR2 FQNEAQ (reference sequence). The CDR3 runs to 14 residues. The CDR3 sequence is CASSLVSITDTQYF. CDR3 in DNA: TGTGCCAGCAGCTTAGTTTCGATCACAGATACGCAGTATTTT.

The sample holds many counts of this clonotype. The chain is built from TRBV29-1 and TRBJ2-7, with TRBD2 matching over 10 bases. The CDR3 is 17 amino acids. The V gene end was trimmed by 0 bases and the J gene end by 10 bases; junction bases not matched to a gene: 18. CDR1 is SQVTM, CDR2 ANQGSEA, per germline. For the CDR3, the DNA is TGCAGCGTTGAAGACGGGGGCGCCGGGACTAGCGTCTACGGCCAGTACTTC. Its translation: CSVEDGGAGTSVYGQYF.

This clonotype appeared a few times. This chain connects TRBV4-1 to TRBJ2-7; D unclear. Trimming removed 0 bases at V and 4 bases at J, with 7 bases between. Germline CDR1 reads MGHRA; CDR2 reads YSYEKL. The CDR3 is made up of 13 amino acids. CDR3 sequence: CASSQDFGYEQYF. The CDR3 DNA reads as TGCGCCAGCAGCCAAGATTTTGGATACGAGCAGTACTTC.

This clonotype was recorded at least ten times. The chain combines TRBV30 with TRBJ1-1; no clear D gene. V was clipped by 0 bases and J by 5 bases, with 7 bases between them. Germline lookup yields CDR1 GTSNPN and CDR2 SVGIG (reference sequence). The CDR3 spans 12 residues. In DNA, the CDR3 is TGTGCCTGGAGTGTATTTTTAACTGAAGCTTTCTTT. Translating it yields CAWSVFLTEAFF.

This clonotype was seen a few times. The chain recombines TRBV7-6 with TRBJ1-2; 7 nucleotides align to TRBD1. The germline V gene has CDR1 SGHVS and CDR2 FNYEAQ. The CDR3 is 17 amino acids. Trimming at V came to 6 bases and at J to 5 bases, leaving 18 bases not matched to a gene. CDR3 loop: CASSARTGAVITYGYTF. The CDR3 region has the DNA TGTGCCAGCAGTGCGCGTACAGGGGCCGTGATCACTTATGGCTACACCTTC.

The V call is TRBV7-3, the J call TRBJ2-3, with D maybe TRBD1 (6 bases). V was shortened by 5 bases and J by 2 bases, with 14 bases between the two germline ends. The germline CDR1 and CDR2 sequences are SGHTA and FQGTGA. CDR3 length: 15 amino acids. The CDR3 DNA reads TGTGCCAGCAGCCCCCACGGGGACACCACAGATACGCAGTATTTT. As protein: CASSPHGDTTDTQYF.

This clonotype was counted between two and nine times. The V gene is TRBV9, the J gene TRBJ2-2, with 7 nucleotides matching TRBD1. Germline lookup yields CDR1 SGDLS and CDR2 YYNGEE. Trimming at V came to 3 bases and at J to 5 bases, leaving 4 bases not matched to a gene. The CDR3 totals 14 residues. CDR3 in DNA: TGTGCCAGCAGCGGACAGGGTTGGACCGGGGAGCTGTTTTTT. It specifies CASSGQGWTGELFF.

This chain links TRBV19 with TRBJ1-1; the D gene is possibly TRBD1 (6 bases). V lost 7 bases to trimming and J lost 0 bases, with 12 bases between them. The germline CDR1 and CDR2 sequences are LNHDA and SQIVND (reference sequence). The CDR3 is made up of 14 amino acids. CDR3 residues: CASTRGAVNTEAFF. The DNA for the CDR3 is TGTGCCAGTACCCGGGGGGCGGTGAACACTGAAGCTTTCTTT.

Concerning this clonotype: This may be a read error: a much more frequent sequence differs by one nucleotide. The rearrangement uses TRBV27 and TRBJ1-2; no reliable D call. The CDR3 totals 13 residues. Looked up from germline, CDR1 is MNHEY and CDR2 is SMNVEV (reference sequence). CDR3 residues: CASSLSRRNGYAF. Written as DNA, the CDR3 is TGTGCCAGCAGTTTGAGCCGGCGGAATGGCTACGCCTTC.

This CDR3 reads CASTPGGDGYTF. CDR3 in DNA: TGCGCCAGCACTCCAGGGGGGGATGGCTACACCTTC. The rearrangement joins TRBV10-2 to TRBJ1-2; 7 bases align to TRBD1. This CDR3 contains 12 residues. Germline V CDR1 and CDR2: WSHSY, SAAADI. With 7 bases clipped from V and 6 bases from J, the junction kept 5 bases outside the gene matches.

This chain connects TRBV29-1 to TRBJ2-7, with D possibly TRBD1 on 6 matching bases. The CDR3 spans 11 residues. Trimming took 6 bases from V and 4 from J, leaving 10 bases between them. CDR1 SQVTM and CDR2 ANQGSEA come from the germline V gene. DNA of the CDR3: TGCAGCGTCCTAGGGGGTTACGAGCAGTACTTC. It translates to CSVLGGYEQYF.

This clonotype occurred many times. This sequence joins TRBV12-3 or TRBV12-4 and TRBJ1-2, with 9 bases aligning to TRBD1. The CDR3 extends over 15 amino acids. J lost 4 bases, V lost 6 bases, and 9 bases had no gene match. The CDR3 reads CASSQWDRAAYGYTF. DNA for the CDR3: TGTGCCAGCAGCCAATGGGACAGGGCAGCCTATGGCTACACCTTC.

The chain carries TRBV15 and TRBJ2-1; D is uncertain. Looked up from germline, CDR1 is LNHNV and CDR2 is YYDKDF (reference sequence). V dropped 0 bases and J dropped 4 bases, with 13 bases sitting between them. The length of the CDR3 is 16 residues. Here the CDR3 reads CATSREGSLPYNEQFF. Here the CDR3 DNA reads TGTGCCACCAGCAGAGAGGGGTCCCTCCCATACAATGAGCAGTTCTTC.